What follows are 26 T cell receptor beta chains derived from one specimen sequenced in a study of Ad26.COV2.S vaccination and SARS-CoV-2 variants. Sequenced by immunoSEQ multiplex PCR; TCRdb stores in-frame clones only, minus some. The sample carries 150,000 to 200,000 clones, roughly 87% recorded once. Sequenced material: peripheral blood, taken after recovery from COVID-19. The receptors stem from a human donor who had recovered from COVID-19.

The chain links TRBV28 to TRBJ1-5; no clear D gene. Germline CDR1 and CDR2: MDHEN and SYDVKM. The V and J ends lost 6 bases and 0 bases respectively, with 12 bases between them. This CDR3 has 15 residues. CDR3: CASRPFQDSNQPQHF. CDR3 in DNA: TGTGCCAGCAGACCCTTCCAGGATAGCAATCAGCCCCAGCATTTT.

In DNA, the CDR3 is TGTGCCATCAGTGATATAGCGGGAGAGCTTTACAATGAGCAGTTCTTC. Translating it yields CAISDIAGELYNEQFF. This sequence joins TRBV10-3 and TRBJ2-1; 9 nucleotides agree with TRBD2. The CDR3 runs to 16 residues. With V trimmed by 3 bases and J by 4 bases, 7 bases remained unmatched. Germline loops: CDR1 ENHRY, CDR2 SYGVKD.

The genes are TRBV5-5 and TRBJ2-5, with D possibly being TRBD1 (5 bases). Trimming removed 4 bases at V and 4 bases at J, with 11 bases between. Per germline, CDR1 SGHKS and CDR2 YYEKEE (reference sequence). The CDR3 spans 13 residues. The CDR3 protein is CASSLQGGETQYF. The CDR3 DNA reads as TGTGCCAGCAGCCTCCAGGGTGGAGAGACCCAGTACTTC.

The chain uses TRBV27 and TRBJ2-7; TRBD1 is a possible D gene (6 bases). CDR3 length: 14 amino acids. Trimming shortened V by 2 bases and J by 3 bases, and 11 bases separated the two germline ends. Germline values: CDR1 MNHEY, CDR2 SMNVEV (reference sequence). CDR3 region: CASSLRGHLYEQYF. The CDR3 DNA reads as TGTGCCAGCAGTTTAAGGGGACACCTCTACGAGCAGTACTTC.

This clone was seen a handful of times. The rearrangement uses TRBV7-9 and TRBJ2-2; 10 bases fit TRBD1. V lost 5 bases and J lost 5; bases outside the gene matches: 5. Germline-derived CDR1 and CDR2 are SEHNR and FQNEAQ (reference sequence). CDR3 length: 15 residues. The CDR3 nucleotides read TGTGCCAGCAGCATACCGGGACAGGGGACCGGGGAGCTGTTTTTT. It specifies CASSIPGQGTGELFF.

This chain uses TRBV2 with TRBJ1-5; D call uncertain. The length of the CDR3 is 13 residues. V was shortened by 7 bases and J by 7 bases, with 14 bases between the two germline ends. From germline, CDR1 is SNHLY and CDR2 FYNNEI. The CDR3 DNA follows: TGTGCCAGCACTCCTGAAATGCGGCAGCCCCAGCATTTT. Protein: CASTPEMRQPQHF.

V gene TRBV15 combines with J gene TRBJ1-5; 10 nucleotides line up with TRBD1. After removal of 0 bases from V and 7 bases from J, the junction contained 12 bases not matched to a gene. This CDR3 spans 18 amino acids. Per germline, CDR1 LNHNV and CDR2 YYDKDF (reference sequence). Here the CDR3 DNA reads TGTGCCACCAGCAGAGAGAAGGTAATGGACAGGGGGAAACAGCCCCAGCATTTT. It codes for CATSREKVMDRGKQPQHF.

The genes are TRBV27 and TRBJ1-1; a possible D gene is TRBD1 (5 bases). Trimming took 1 base from V and 1 from J, leaving 25 bases between them. CDR1 is MNHEY and CDR2 is SMNVEV in the germline V gene (reference sequence). CDR3 length: 20 amino acids. The DNA of the CDR3 is TGTGCCAGCAGTTTATATTCGGCTCCAGTCCGGGACCTCAGGAACACTGAAGCTTTCTTT. It is translated as CASSLYSAPVRDLRNTEAFF.

The CDR3 region is CASSLGTSDTDTQYF. The DNA for the CDR3 is TGCGCCAGCAGCTTGGGGACTAGCGACACAGATACGCAGTATTTT. V gene TRBV5-1 combines with J gene TRBJ2-3, with TRBD2 matching over 9 bases. The CDR3 length is 15 residues. V lost 0 bases and J lost 2; bases outside the gene matches: 1. The germline V gene has CDR1 SGHRS and CDR2 YFSETQ.

The CDR3 protein is CASSFQGIDSPLHF. CDR3 in DNA: TGTGCCAGCAGCTTTCAGGGGATCGATTCACCCCTCCACTTT. The rearrangement links TRBV5-5 to TRBJ1-6; tentative D call: TRBD1 (6 bases). V was pared by 2 bases and J by 8 bases, with 11 bases between. Germline CDR1 and CDR2: SGHKS and YYEKEE (reference sequence). The CDR3 loop spans 14 amino acids.

For the CDR3, the DNA is TGTGCCTGGAGTGACCTAGCGGATAAGCAGTTCTTC. Translating gives CAWSDLADKQFF. The chain recombines TRBV30 with TRBJ2-1; 7 positions agree with TRBD2. The CDR3 runs 12 residues. From germline, CDR1 is GTSNPN and CDR2 SVGIG (reference sequence). Trimming cost V 1 base and J 11 bases; bases outside gene matches: 5.

The gene calls are TRBV27 and TRBJ2-3; D may be TRBD1 (5 bases). Germline lookup yields CDR1 MNHEY and CDR2 SMNVEV (reference sequence). V shed 2 bases and J shed 1 base, with 7 bases lying between them. CDR3 length equals 14 residues. CDR3 loop: CASSLKGRTDTQYF. The CDR3 DNA reads TGTGCCAGCAGTTTAAAGGGGCGCACAGATACGCAGTATTTT.

The chain combines TRBV28 with TRBJ1-1, with D tentatively TRBD1 (6 bases). Trimming shortened V by 5 bases and J by 3 bases, and 10 bases separated the two germline ends. The V gene's germline CDR1 is MDHEN and CDR2 SYDVKM. The CDR3 loop spans 13 amino acids. The CDR3 DNA reads TGTGCCAGCAGTCCAGGACAGTACACTGAAGCTTTCTTT. Its protein product is CASSPGQYTEAFF. Full variable domain (remainder filled in from reference TRBV28 and TRBJ1-1): DVKVTQSSRYLVKRTGEKVFLECVQDMDHENMFWYRQDPGLGLRLIYFSYDVKMKEKGDIPEGYSVSREKKERFSLILESASTNQTSMYLCASSPGQYTEAFFGQGTRLTVV.

V and J are TRBV2 and TRBJ2-2; D not certain. Per germline, CDR1 SNHLY and CDR2 FYNNEI. This CDR3 spans 13 amino acids. V dropped 4 bases and J dropped 2 bases, with 5 bases sitting between them. For the CDR3, the DNA is TGTGCCAGCAGTGGCGACAACACCGGGGAGCTGTTTTTT. Its translation is CASSGDNTGELFF.

This sequence joins TRBV6-2 or TRBV6-3 and TRBJ2-1; unclear D gene. Germline V CDR1 and CDR2: MNHEY, SVGEGT. The CDR3 has 15 residues. V was cut by 6 bases and J by 2 bases, with 14 bases left in between. CDR3 nucleotides: TGTGCCAGCAGCAAAGTAGGAATAACCTACAATGAGCAGTTCTTC. It encodes CASSKVGITYNEQFF.

The chain uses TRBV4-2 and TRBJ2-1, with TRBD2 identical over 11 bases. V trimming: 5 bases; J trimming: 10 bases; junction bases outside the gene matches: 10. CDR3 length: 15 amino acids. CDR1 LGHNA and CDR2 YNFKEQ come from the germline V gene. The CDR3 loop reads CASSFRLAGFQEQFF. In nucleotides, the CDR3 is TGTGCCAGCAGCTTCCGACTAGCGGGATTCCAAGAGCAGTTCTTC.

The gene calls are TRBV7-6 and TRBJ2-5; D may be TRBD1 or TRBD2 (5 bases each). Per the germline V gene, CDR1 is SGHVS and CDR2 is FNYEAQ. Trimming shortened V by 8 bases and J by 2 bases, and 24 bases separated the two germline ends. This CDR3 comprises 17 residues. The CDR3 DNA sequence: TGTGCCAGCGGGGTAGGGTCTACGAGGGGCCCTCAAGAGACCCAGTACTTC. Its protein is CASGVGSTRGPQETQYF.

This clone showed up just a few times. This chain links TRBV6-1 with TRBJ1-6; unclear D gene. The CDR3 has 14 residues. V gave up 2 bases and J gave up 9 bases, with 11 bases separating them. From germline, CDR1 is MNHNS and CDR2 SASEGT. CDR3 sequence: CASSELPLASPLHF. The CDR3 DNA follows: TGTGCCAGCAGTGAATTGCCTCTAGCTTCACCCCTCCACTTT.

A remark on this clone: The junction departs from germline at one end; a sequencing error may be responsible. The genes are TRBV5-1 and TRBJ1-3, with D perhaps TRBD1 (5 bases). The CDR3 runs to 15 residues. CDR1 is SGHRS, CDR2 YFSETQ, per germline. CDR3 amino acids: CASSLGEGTGNTIYF. The CDR3 coding sequence is TGCGCCAGCAGCTTGGGAGAGGGGACTGGCAACACCATATATTTT. The full variable domain, its missing parts supplied by reference TRBV5-1 and TRBJ1-3, is KAGVTQTPRYLIKTRGQQVTLSCSPISGHRSVSWYQQTPGQGLQFLFEYFSETQRNKGNFPGRFSGRQFSNSRSEMNVSTLELGDSALYLCASSLGEGTGNTIYFGEGSWLTVV.

The chain carries TRBV6-6 and TRBJ2-1, with TRBD2 matching over 8 bases. The CDR3 sequence is 15 residues long. J lost 9 bases, V lost 6 bases, and 13 bases had no gene match. CDR1 is MNHNY, CDR2 SVGAGI, per germline (reference sequence). CDR3 DNA: TGTGCCAGCAGCCAGCCGGGAGCGGGAGTTTTTGAGCAGTTCTTC. Amino acids: CASSQPGAGVFEQFF.

The chain employs TRBV11-2 and TRBJ1-1, with D perhaps matching TRBD1 (5 bases). Germline V gene sequence: CDR1 SGHAT, CDR2 FQNNGV. Trimming pared 6 bases from V and 1 base from J, leaving 12 bases between. This CDR3 has 14 residues. For the CDR3, the DNA is TGTGCCAGCAGAAGTATCGACAGGAACACTGAAGCTTTCTTT. Translating it yields CASRSIDRNTEAFF.

The genes are TRBV7-2 and TRBJ2-7; D is perhaps TRBD2 (6 bases). The CDR3 length is 14 residues. Per germline, CDR1 SGHTA and CDR2 FQGNSA. Trimming shortened V by 5 bases and J by 7 bases, and 18 bases separated the two germline ends. DNA of the CDR3: TGTGCCAGCAGCGTAAGTGGTGATAGCGGTGAGCAGTACTTC. It translates to CASSVSGDSGEQYF.

This clone was detected once. The V gene is TRBV4-2, the J gene TRBJ1-2, with D possibly being TRBD1 (6 bases). The CDR3 has 13 amino acids. V was pared by 8 bases and J by 2 bases, with 12 bases between. The germline gives CDR1 LGHNA, CDR2 YNFKEQ. The CDR3 spells CASRGGANYGYTF. In DNA form, the CDR3 reads TGTGCCAGCCGGGGGGGGGCGAACTATGGCTACACCTTC.

This chain links TRBV7-2 with TRBJ2-7, with 10 bases fitting TRBD1. The CDR3 has 14 residues. J gave up 5 bases and V 4 bases, and 5 bases lay outside the gene matches. Germline V gene sequence: CDR1 SGHTA, CDR2 FQGNSA. This chain's CDR3 is CASSWGQGTNEQYF. The CDR3, as DNA: TGTGCCAGCAGCTGGGGACAGGGGACCAACGAGCAGTACTTC.

The chain links TRBV4-1 to TRBJ1-2; D uncertain. With 0 bases removed from V and 2 bases from J, the gap between germline ends came to 10 bases. The CDR3 is 15 residues long. Germline V lookup: CDR1 MGHRA, CDR2 YSYEKL. The CDR3 DNA sequence: TGCGCCAGCAGCCAAGAGGCAGCCCGCAACTATGGCTACACCTTC. As protein: CASSQEAARNYGYTF.

Comment on this clone: Within the sample, other DNA sequences also encode this same CDR3. V gene TRBV28 combines with J gene TRBJ2-7; no clear D. Germline CDR1 is MDHEN and CDR2 is SYDVKM. Trimming left V 1 base short and J 1 base short, with 2 bases between. The CDR3 extends over 12 amino acids. DNA of the CDR3: TGTGCCAGCAGTTTATCGTCCTACGAGCAGTACTTC. Translating it yields CASSLSSYEQYF.